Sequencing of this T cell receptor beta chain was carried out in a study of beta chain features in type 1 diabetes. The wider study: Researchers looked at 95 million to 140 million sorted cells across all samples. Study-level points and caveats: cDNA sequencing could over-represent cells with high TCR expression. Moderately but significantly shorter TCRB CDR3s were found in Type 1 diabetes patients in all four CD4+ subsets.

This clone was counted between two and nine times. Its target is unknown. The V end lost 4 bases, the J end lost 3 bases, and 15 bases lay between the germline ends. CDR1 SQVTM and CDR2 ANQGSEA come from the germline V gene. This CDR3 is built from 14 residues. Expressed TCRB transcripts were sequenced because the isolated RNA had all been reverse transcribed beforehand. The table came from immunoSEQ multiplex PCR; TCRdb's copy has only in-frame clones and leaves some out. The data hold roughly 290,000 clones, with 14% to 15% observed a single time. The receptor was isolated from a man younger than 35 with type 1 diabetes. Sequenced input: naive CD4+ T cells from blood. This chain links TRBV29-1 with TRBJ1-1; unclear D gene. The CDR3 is CSVVPGLRDTEAFF. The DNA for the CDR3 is TGCAGCGTTGTACCTGGCCTCCGGGACACTGAAGCTTTCTTT.